Listed below are T cell receptor beta chains from one sample, sequenced in a study of blood T cell repertoires in COVID-19. Sequenced by immunoSEQ multiplex PCR; TCRdb stores in-frame clones only, minus some. The data show 250,000 to 350,000 clones, 89% seen once. The sequenced sample was peripheral blood. The receptors come from a woman aged 55-70 years with acute or convalescent COVID-19. Both conserved end residues are part of each CDR3. Fields, in order: D gene, V gene, clone size, J gene, CDR3 DNA, CDR3 protein. A D gene is named only where the DNA matches it firmly. Where a row states a size, it is once, few, many or the class of an expanded clone; other rows omit it.

D: .
V: TRBV18
size: .
J: TRBJ1-1
DNA: TGTGCCAGCTCACCACCGGAAAGAGGTAACACTGAAGCTTTCTTT
CDR3: CASSPPERGNTEAFF

D: TRBD1
V: TRBV7-9
size: .
J: TRBJ1-5
DNA: TGTGCCAGCAGCTTAGAACAGGGGGCCTCTGGCAATCAGCCCCAGCATTTT
CDR3: CASSLEQGASGNQPQHF

D: .
V: TRBV6-2/TRBV6-3
size: .
J: TRBJ1-2
DNA: TGTGCCAGCAGTTACGGGCTGACAGTTAACTATGGCTACACCTTC
CDR3: CASSYGLTVNYGYTF

D: .
V: TRBV4-3
size: .
J: TRBJ2-1
DNA: TGCGCCAGCAGCCAAAGCAAAATTGACAATGAGCAGTTCTTC
CDR3: CASSQSKIDNEQFF

D: .
V: TRBV5-4
size: .
J: TRBJ2-7
DNA: TGTGCCAGCAGCTTGGTTGGGAGCTCCTACGAGCAGTACTTC
CDR3: CASSLVGSSYEQYF

D: .
V: TRBV5-1
size: .
J: TRBJ1-4
DNA: TGCGCCAGCAGCTTGGGAGCTTCGTCGGAAAAACTGTTTTTT
CDR3: CASSLGASSEKLFF

D: TRBD2
V: TRBV5-1
size: .
J: TRBJ2-3
DNA: TGCGCCAGCAGCTTTGGTAGCGGGGGAGGAACAGATACGCAGTATTTT
CDR3: CASSFGSGGGTDTQYF

D: TRBD2
V: TRBV6-2/TRBV6-3
size: .
J: TRBJ2-7
DNA: TGTGCCAGCAGTTACCCGGCGTGGGAGGGCCCCTACGAGCAGTACTTC
CDR3: CASSYPAWEGPYEQYF

D: TRBD1
V: TRBV7-3
size: .
J: TRBJ1-4
DNA: TGTGCCAGCAGCCAGGGACAGGGGGAAAAACTGTTTTTT
CDR3: CASSQGQGEKLFF

D: TRBD2
V: TRBV29-1
size: few
J: TRBJ2-1
DNA: TGCAGCGTGGGCGGGGGGAGGTCCTACAATGAGCAGTTCTTC
CDR3: CSVGGGRSYNEQFF

D: TRBD1
V: TRBV27
size: .
J: TRBJ1-5
DNA: TGTGCCAGCAAGCTGGGACAGGGGGTGAATCAGCCCCAGCATTTT
CDR3: CASKLGQGVNQPQHF

D: .
V: TRBV10-1
size: .
J: TRBJ1-5
DNA: TGCGCCAGCGAGGACTATTACAATCAGCCCCAGCATTTT
CDR3: CASEDYYNQPQHF

D: .
V: TRBV28
size: .
J: TRBJ2-7
DNA: TGTGCCAGCACTCCCCCTGGGGCAAACTACGAGCAGTACTTC
CDR3: CASTPPGANYEQYF

D: .
V: TRBV2
size: .
J: TRBJ1-5
DNA: TGTGCCAGCAGTGAGGGGGGGCTAGCTGGCAATCAGCCCCAGCATTTT
CDR3: CASSEGGLAGNQPQHF

D: TRBD2
V: TRBV6-6
size: .
J: TRBJ2-7
DNA: TGTGCCAGCAGTCGTCCGGGACTAGCAGGAACAAGCTCCTACGAGCAGTACTTC
CDR3: CASSRPGLAGTSSYEQYF

D: TRBD1
V: TRBV2
size: .
J: TRBJ2-1
DNA: TGTGCCAGCAGTGTCGACAGGGCCCGCTCCTACAATGAGCAGTTCTTC
CDR3: CASSVDRARSYNEQFF

D: TRBD1
V: TRBV5-4
size: .
J: TRBJ2-7
DNA: TGTGCCAGCAGCGTGGATCCAGGGGGCGCGTACGAGCAGTACTTC
CDR3: CASSVDPGGAYEQYF

D: .
V: TRBV18
size: few
J: TRBJ1-1
DNA: TGTGCCAGCTCACCCACAGCAGGGGTCACTGAAGCTTTCTTT
CDR3: CASSPTAGVTEAFF

D: TRBD1
V: TRBV19
size: .
J: TRBJ1-2
DNA: TGTGCCAGTAGTGCGACAGGGCTAGGCTACACCTTC
CDR3: CASSATGLGYTF

D: .
V: TRBV7-9
size: few
J: TRBJ1-1
DNA: TGTGCCAGCAGCTTAGACAGCTCCACTGAAGCTTTCTTT
CDR3: CASSLDSSTEAFF

D: TRBD2
V: TRBV11-3
size: .
J: TRBJ2-1
DNA: TGTGCCAGCAGCTTACTCAGGGAGGGTGAGCAGTTCTTC
CDR3: CASSLLREGEQFF

D: .
V: TRBV7-2
size: .
J: TRBJ2-7
DNA: TGTGCCAGCAGCTTCCAGGGCTACGAGCAGTACTTC
CDR3: CASSFQGYEQYF

D: TRBD1
V: TRBV5-6
size: .
J: TRBJ1-4
DNA: TGTGCCAGCAGCCTACTGACAGGGGGACATGAAAAACTGTTTTTT
CDR3: CASSLLTGGHEKLFF

D: .
V: TRBV7-3
size: .
J: TRBJ2-2
DNA: TGTGCCACCTCAGTGTCACCTAACACCGGGGAGCTGTTTTTT
CDR3: CATSVSPNTGELFF

D: TRBD1
V: TRBV5-4
size: .
J: TRBJ1-4
DNA: TGTGCCAGCGGGGGACAGGGGGCAGAAAAACTGTTTTTT
CDR3: CASGGQGAEKLFF

D: .
V: TRBV7-9
size: .
J: TRBJ1-1
DNA: TGTGCCAGCAGCCCCCGAGGGATATCGGCGACTGAAGCTTTCTTT
CDR3: CASSPRGISATEAFF

D: .
V: TRBV2
size: .
J: TRBJ2-5
DNA: TGTGCCAGCAGTCCGAGCCAAGAGACCCAGTACTTC
CDR3: CASSPSQETQYF

D: .
V: TRBV6-2/TRBV6-3
size: .
J: TRBJ1-1
DNA: TGTGCCAGCAGTTACCCCCCGACAGCAAACACTGAAGCTTTCTTT
CDR3: CASSYPPTANTEAFF

D: TRBD2
V: TRBV6-5
size: once
J: TRBJ2-5
DNA: TGTGCCAGCAGTAATGAGGGAGGGGAGACCCAGTACTTC
CDR3: CASSNEGGETQYF

D: .
V: TRBV2
size: .
J: TRBJ1-1
DNA: TGTGCCAGCAGTGAAACCCAGGGGATAACTGAAGCTTTCTTT
CDR3: CASSETQGITEAFF

D: TRBD1
V: TRBV7-2
size: .
J: TRBJ2-3
DNA: TGTGCCAGCAGCTTAGCGCTGGGCAGGGGGCGTTCAGATACGCAGTATTTT
CDR3: CASSLALGRGRSDTQYF